This entry features one TCR beta chain sequence. This clone's antigen is unknown. No base-level quality is on record; no much larger clone is a single base apart. The sample comes from a study of CD8 T cells in Susac syndrome (dated by TCRdb to between 2018 and 2021). Regarding the complete study: Among the sequenced Susac syndrome patients, about six had clinically active disease and eight or nine were in clinical remission. At blood withdrawal, Susac syndrome patients were either therapy-naive, taking corticosteroids (in some cases with IVIg as well), or taking IVIg alone. The study used repertoire sequencing to test whether antigen drove CD8+ T cell activation and differentiation in Susac syndrome. CD8+ T cell repertoire clonality was compared between some 12 healthy donors, approximately 14 Susac syndrome patients and around 16 multiple sclerosis patients.

High-throughput TCR beta sequencing profiled peripheral blood CD8+ and CD4+ T cells from healthy donors, Susac syndrome patients and multiple sclerosis patients. Susac syndrome patients met recently defined diagnostic criteria for definite or probable disease. Bulk CD8+ and CD4+ T cells were purified by magnetic negative isolation, while CD8+ TEMRA cells were enriched using FACS. Blood was collected in EDTA tubes and processed within 24 hours, with PBMCs isolated through density gradient centrifugation. PBMCs intended for TCR sequencing were cryopreserved in liquid nitrogen and thawed later in a water bath at 37 degrees C. The sorted or isolated CD4+, CD8+ and CD8+ TEMRA cells reached a purity of at least 90%. Overall results and qualifications from the work: Approximately 17 and five Susac-specific public clones were found in the total CD8+ and CD8+ TEMRA repertoires, respectively. The number of individuals in the TCR sequencing and HLA analysis was acknowledged as relatively small. Susac syndrome CD8+ repertoires showed clonal expansion, highest in CD8+ TEMRA cells and greater in clinically active than remitting patients.

RNA was extracted using the RNeasy kit, and about 0.45 to 1 ug of the RNA was reverse transcribed with random hexamers. The immunoSEQ multiplex PCR assay, covering 54 Vbeta and 13 Jbeta segments, was used to amplify TCR beta CDR3 regions. Bias from PCR amplification was corrected by using a synthetic template baseline for primer optimization and for computational correction. The paper's data handling went like this. Reads were annotated to V, D and J genes per IMGT and analyzed with immunoSEQ Analyzer, keeping only productive sequences. To calculate clonality, Shannon entropy was normalized by log2 of the number of productive unique sequences and then subtracted from one. For each patient and control, public and private clones were evaluated among the 100 most prevalent clones. Clones were defined as Susac-specific if absent from the healthy and MS cohorts, from approximately 1,100 published viral clones and from other ImmuneACCESS disease sequences. The public reads were run again by TCRdb, first through fastp at Q25 and then through MiXCR, and only productive beta chains were kept. Rows matching on CDR3 protein sequence are summarized as one entry with the most common DNA and genes. TCRdb, rather than the study authors, made the V and J calls. The sample table records some 97,000 distinct CDR3 sequences; 95% of these occur just once. 0.3% to 0.35% of the sample rests with the top ten.

Via the germline V gene, CDR1 is SGDLS and CDR2 YYNGEE. Clipping removes 0 bases from V and 5 bases from J, with 7 as the unmatched junction base count. Including the terminal cysteine and phenylalanine, the CDR3 comprises 15 residues. CDR3 DNA is the only sequence kept; it has 45 bases, read in frame from the first base. The sequenced sample was CD8+ T cells from PBMCs. The chain links TRBV9 with TRBJ2-5, with 7 junctional bases fitting TRBD1. This clonotype was sampled from a human donor with Susac syndrome. Here is the DNA: TGTGCCAGCAGCGTAGCCCCGGGACAGTTTGAGACCCAGTACTTC. This codes for CASSVAPGQFETQYF.